The following is a T cell receptor beta chain sequence with its context. This sample is part of a study of T cell changes during pregnancy in multiple sclerosis. The protocol was immunoSEQ multiplex PCR, while the TCRdb copy is restricted to in-frame clones and leaves out a portion. The table lists more than 100,000 clones, almost 95% of them singletons. The source material was peripheral blood, sampled after pregnancy. The source of this sequence is a female donor with multiple sclerosis, enrolled in a pregnancy study.

The CDR3 DNA reads as TGTGCCAGCAGTGTCCATAGGACAGACTCAATGAACACTGAAGCTTTCTTT. It codes for CASSVHRTDSMNTEAFF. This chain links TRBV2 with TRBJ1-1, with D tentatively TRBD1 (6 bases). The CDR3 sequence is 17 residues long. Germline CDR1 and CDR2: SNHLY and FYNNEI. V was pared by 4 bases and J by 0 bases, with 18 bases between.